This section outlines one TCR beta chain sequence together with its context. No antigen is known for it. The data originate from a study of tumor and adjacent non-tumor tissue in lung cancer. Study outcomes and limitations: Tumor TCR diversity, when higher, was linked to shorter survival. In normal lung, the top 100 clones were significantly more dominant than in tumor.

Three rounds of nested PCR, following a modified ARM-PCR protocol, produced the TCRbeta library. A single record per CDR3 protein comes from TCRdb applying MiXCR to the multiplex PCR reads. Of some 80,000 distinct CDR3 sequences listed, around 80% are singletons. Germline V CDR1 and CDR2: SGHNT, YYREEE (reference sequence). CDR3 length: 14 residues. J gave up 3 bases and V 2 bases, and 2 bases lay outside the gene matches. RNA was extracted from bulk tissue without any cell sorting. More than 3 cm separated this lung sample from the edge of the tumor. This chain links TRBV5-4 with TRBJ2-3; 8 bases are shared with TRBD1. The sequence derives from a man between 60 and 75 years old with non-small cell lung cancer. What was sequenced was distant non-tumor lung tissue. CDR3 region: CASSFDRGTDTQYF. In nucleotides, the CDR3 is TGTGCCAGCAGCTTTGACAGGGGAACAGATACGCAGTATTTT.